Listed here is a single T cell receptor beta chain. The antigen is not known. Primers included in the PCR were 60 Vbeta and 13 Jbeta primers. Clones were read by immunoSEQ multiplex PCR, and TCRdb kept only the in-frame ones, dropping some. Of about 120,000 clones in the sample, 80% were seen once. These data are taken from a study of cytomegalovirus exposure and HLA in healthy donors. Study-level background: About 83 million unique TCRs from HLA-typed donors made up an early data release. Study-level points and caveats: Because they were indistinguishable, some V segments, including TRBV6-2 and TRBV6-3, were excluded. Reports indicated that the classifier achieved high specificity and sensitivity in diagnosing cytomegalovirus status.

The germline V and J ends were trimmed by 4 bases and 3 bases, with 10 bases remaining between them. The CDR3 totals 14 residues. From germline, CDR1 is LNHDA and CDR2 SQIVND (reference sequence). Specimen: PBMCs. The TCR sequence derives from a female donor in good health and CMV-seropositive. This chain connects TRBV19 to TRBJ1-3; D gene ambiguous. The chain's CDR3 is CASSTYNGGNTIYF. As DNA, the CDR3 is TGTGCCAGTAGTACTTATAACGGTGGAAACACCATATATTTT.